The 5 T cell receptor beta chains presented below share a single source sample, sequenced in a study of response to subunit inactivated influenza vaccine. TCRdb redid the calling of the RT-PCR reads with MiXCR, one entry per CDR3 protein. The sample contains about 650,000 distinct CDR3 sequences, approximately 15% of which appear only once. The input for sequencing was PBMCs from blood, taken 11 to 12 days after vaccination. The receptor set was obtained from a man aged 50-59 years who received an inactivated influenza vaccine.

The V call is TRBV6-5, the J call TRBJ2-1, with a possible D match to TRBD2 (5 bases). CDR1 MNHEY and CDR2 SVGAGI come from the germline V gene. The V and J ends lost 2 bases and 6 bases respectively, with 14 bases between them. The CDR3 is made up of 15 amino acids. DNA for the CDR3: TGTGCCAGCAGTTACCCAGGACTCGCCGTCAATGAGCAGTTCTTC. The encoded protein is CASSYPGLAVNEQFF.

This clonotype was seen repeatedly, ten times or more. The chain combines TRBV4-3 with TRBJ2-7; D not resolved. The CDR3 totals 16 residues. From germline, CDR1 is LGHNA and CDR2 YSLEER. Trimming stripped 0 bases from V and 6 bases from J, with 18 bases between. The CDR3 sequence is CASSQDIQDQLREQYF. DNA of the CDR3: TGCGCCAGCAGCCAAGATATACAAGACCAATTACGCGAGCAGTACTTC.

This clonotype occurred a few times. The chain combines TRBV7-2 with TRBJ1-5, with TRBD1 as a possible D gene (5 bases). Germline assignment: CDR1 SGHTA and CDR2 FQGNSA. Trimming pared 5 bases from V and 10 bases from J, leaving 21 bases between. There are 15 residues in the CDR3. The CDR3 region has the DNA TGTGCCAGCAGCCCAGGGAGCGCGGCAACACTCCCCCAGCATTTT. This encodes CASSPGSAATLPQHF.

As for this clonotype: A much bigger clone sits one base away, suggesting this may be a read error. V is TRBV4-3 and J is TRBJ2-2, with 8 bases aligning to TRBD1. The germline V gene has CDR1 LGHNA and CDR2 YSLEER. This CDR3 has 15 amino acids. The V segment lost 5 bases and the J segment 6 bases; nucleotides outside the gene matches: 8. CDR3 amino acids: CASSAGTGKAGELFF. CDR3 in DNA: TGCGCCAGCAGCGCAGGGACAGGAAAGGCCGGGGAGCTGTTTTTT.

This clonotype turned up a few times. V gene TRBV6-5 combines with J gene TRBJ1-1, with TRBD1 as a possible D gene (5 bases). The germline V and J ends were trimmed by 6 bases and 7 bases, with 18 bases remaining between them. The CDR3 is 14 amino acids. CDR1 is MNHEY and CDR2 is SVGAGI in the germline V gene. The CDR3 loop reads CASRLNPPGREAFF. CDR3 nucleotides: TGTGCCAGCAGATTAAACCCCCCAGGGCGTGAAGCTTTCTTT.